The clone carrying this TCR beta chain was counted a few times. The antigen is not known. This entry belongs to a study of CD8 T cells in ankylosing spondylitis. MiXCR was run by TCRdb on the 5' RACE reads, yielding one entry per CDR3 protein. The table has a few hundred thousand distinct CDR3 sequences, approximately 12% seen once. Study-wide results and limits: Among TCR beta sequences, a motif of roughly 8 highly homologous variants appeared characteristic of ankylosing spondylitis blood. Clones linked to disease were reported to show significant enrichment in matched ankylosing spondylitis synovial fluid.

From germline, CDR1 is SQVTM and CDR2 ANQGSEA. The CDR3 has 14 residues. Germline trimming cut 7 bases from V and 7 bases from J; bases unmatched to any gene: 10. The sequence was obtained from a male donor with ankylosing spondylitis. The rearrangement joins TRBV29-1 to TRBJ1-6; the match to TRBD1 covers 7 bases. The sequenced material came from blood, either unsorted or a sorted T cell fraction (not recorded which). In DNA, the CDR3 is TGCAGCGCCCGCCAGGGGGATGGCAATTCACCCCTCCACTTT. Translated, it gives CSARQGDGNSPLHF.